The sequence of this TCR beta chain was determined in a study of T cell repertoires in cytomegalovirus infection. TCRdb re-called the reads through MiXCR, storing one row per CDR3 protein. In the table there are hundreds of thousands of distinct CDR3 sequences, around a third of which are singletons. Of note for this clonotype: Its antigen remains unknown.

CDR1 and CDR2 from the germline V gene are SGHVS and FQNEAQ. The CDR3 spans 15 residues. V shed 4 bases and J 4 bases; nucleotides not matched to a gene: 5. The sequence was collected from a human donor in good health (CMV status not recorded). Some clones in this sample may be carry-over from other donors' samples. This chain connects TRBV7-8 to TRBJ2-2; 8 bases agree with TRBD1. Here the sequenced sample was cultured PBMCs, taken from culture after CMV antigen stimulation. The CDR3 protein is CASSYLDRGTGELFF. DNA of the CDR3: TGTGCCAGCAGCTATCTTGACAGGGGCACCGGGGAGCTGTTTTTT.